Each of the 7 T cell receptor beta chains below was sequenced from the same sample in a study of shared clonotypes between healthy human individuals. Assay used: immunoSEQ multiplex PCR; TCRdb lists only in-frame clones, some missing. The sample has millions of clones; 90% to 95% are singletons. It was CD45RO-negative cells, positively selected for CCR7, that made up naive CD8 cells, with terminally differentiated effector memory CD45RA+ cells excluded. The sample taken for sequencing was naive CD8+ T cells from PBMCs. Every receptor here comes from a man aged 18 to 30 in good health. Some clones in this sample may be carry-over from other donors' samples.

The CDR3 loop reads CASRIRNTEAFF. CDR3 coding DNA: TGTGCCAGCAGGATCAGGAACACTGAAGCTTTCTTT. This sequence joins TRBV27 and TRBJ1-1; D is unresolved. Germline CDR1 MNHEY, CDR2 SMNVEV (reference sequence). The CDR3 length is 12 residues. The V end lost 6 bases, the J end lost 1 base, and 6 bases lay between the germline ends.

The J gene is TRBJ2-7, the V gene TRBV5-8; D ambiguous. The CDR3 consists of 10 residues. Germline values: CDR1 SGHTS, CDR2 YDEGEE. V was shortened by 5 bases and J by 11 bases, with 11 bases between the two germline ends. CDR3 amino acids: CASRAGVEYF. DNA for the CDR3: TGTGCCAGCAGAGCTGGAGTGGAGTACTTC.

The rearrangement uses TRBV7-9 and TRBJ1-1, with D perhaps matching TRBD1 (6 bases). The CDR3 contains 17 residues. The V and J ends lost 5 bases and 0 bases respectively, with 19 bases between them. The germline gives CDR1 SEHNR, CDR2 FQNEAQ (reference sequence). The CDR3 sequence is CASSHFSGGLMNTEAFF. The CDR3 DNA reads TGTGCCAGCAGCCACTTTTCCGGGGGCCTCATGAACACTGAAGCTTTCTTT.

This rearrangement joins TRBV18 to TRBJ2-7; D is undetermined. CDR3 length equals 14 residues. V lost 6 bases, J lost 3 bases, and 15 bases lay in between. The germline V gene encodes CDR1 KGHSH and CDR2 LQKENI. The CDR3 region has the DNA TGTGCCAGCTCCTCGCCAGTCAGTCGCTACGAGCAGTACTTC. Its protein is CASSSPVSRYEQYF.

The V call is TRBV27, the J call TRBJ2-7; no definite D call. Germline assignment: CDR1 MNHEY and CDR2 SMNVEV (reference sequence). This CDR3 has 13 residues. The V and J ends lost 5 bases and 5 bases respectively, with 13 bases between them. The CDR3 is CASSPRTPNEQYF. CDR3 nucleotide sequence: TGTGCCAGCAGTCCCCGGACCCCCAACGAGCAGTACTTC.

The CDR3 DNA reads as TGTGCCAGCTCGACCTCCGGGACCTGGGAGGTCGAGCAGTACTTC. Translating it yields CASSTSGTWEVEQYF. This sequence joins TRBV7-9 and TRBJ2-7; tentative D call: TRBD2 (6 bases). V was cut by 8 bases and J by 6 bases, with 23 bases left in between. CDR1 is SEHNR and CDR2 is FQNEAQ in the germline V gene (reference sequence). The length of the CDR3 is 15 residues.

The CDR3 protein is CSPEVAGGWQYF. The CDR3 DNA sequence: TGCAGCCCCGAGGTAGCGGGAGGATGGCAGTATTTT. The rearrangement links TRBV29-1 to TRBJ2-3, with 10 bases fitting TRBD2. CDR1 and CDR2 from the germline V gene are SQVTM and ANQGSEA. With V trimmed by 8 bases and J by 11 bases, 10 bases remained unmatched. The CDR3 is 12 amino acids.